This TCR beta chain was captured by sequencing in a study of OX40 agonist ivuxolimab in advanced cancers. Looked up from germline, CDR1 is SGDLS and CDR2 is YYNGEE. Losses at the gene ends were 4 bases for V and 3 bases for J; bases not matched to a gene: 7. This CDR3 spans 15 amino acids. The protocol was immunoSEQ multiplex PCR, while the TCRdb copy is restricted to in-frame clones and leaves out a portion. The table records roughly 53,000 clones, about 88% of them present only once. This specimen consisted of CD4+ or CD8+ T cells sorted from blood, obtained in a trial of the OX40 agonist ivuxolimab. The sequence derives from an adult with an advanced solid tumor such as melanoma, head and neck, liver or kidney cancer. This sequence joins TRBV9 and TRBJ2-4; TRBD1 matches at 7 bases. CDR3 bases: TGTGCCAGCAGCCTACAGGGGAATGGCAAAAACATTCAGTACTTC. Protein: CASSLQGNGKNIQYF.